This T cell receptor beta chain originates from a study of blood T cell repertoires in COVID-19. Study overall: Italy, Spain and the United States were the sources of the convalescent and acute COVID-19 samples. The cDNA or gDNA used as material had been derived from T cells, B-cell-depleted T cells, or PBMCs.

The authors' processing: Reference gene primers were amplified, and this amplification served to estimate nucleated cell counts. Assay: immunoSEQ multiplex PCR; the TCRdb copy retains only in-frame clones and omits some. That table is the source of V, J and clone size, and D and trimming were worked out from the DNA. The table has 120,000 to 150,000 clones, roughly 90% seen once; the top ten hold 0.9% to 0.95%. J was trimmed by 3 bases and V by 7 bases; bases with no gene match: 1. CDR3 length: 12 residues. Germline V gives CDR1 SGHNT, CDR2 YYREEE (reference sequence). V is TRBV5-4 and J is TRBJ2-1; 7 positions match TRBD2. This TCR was sampled from a woman in her 50s with acute or convalescent COVID-19. The sample taken for sequencing was peripheral blood. The CDR3 region is CASASGYNEQFF. The CDR3 DNA is TGTGCCAGCGCTAGCGGCTACAATGAGCAGTTCTTC. The whole variable domain, filled in from reference TRBV5-4 and TRBJ2-1, reads ETGVTQSPTHLIKTRGQQVTLRCSSQSGHNTVSWYQQALGQGPQFIFQYYREEENGRGNFPPRFSGLQFPNYSSELNVNALELDDSALYLCASASGYNEQFFGPGTRLTVL.